This is a list of T cell receptor beta chains from one sample in a study of beta chain features in type 1 diabetes. Clones were sequenced by immunoSEQ multiplex PCR, and TCRdb holds only the in-frame ones, with some missing. The sample carries roughly 700,000 clones, about an eighth recorded once. Material: naive CD4+ T cells from blood. Receptors were obtained from a man between 18 and 35 years old with type 1 diabetes. Each CDR3 is given with its conserved first and last residue. The order of the fields is J gene, clone size, D gene, V gene, CDR3 DNA, CDR3 protein. A D gene is named only where the DNA matches it firmly. For some rows the clone size is stated as once, few or many, or as a class when expanded; others skip it.

j_call: TRBJ1-1
clone_size: NA
d_call: NA
v_call: TRBV30
cdr3_nt: TGTGCCTGGAGTGGACAGGCAGAAGCGCAAGCTTTCTTT
cdr3_aa: CAWSGQAEAQAFF

j_call: TRBJ2-1
clone_size: few
d_call: NA
v_call: TRBV7-9
cdr3_nt: TGTGCCAGCAGCTTTGGGGGTTCGGGCAATGAGCAGTTCTTC
cdr3_aa: CASSFGGSGNEQFF

j_call: TRBJ1-5
clone_size: many
d_call: NA
v_call: TRBV30
cdr3_nt: TGTGCCTGGAGCGTGGTGGGGGGTCAGCCCCAGCATTTT
cdr3_aa: CAWSVVGGQPQHF

j_call: TRBJ1-2
clone_size: NA
d_call: TRBD1
v_call: TRBV18
cdr3_nt: TGTGCCAGCTCACCCACCGGGACAGGGGACTATGGCTACACCTTC
cdr3_aa: CASSPTGTGDYGYTF

j_call: TRBJ2-1
clone_size: few
d_call: NA
v_call: TRBV9
cdr3_nt: TGTGCCAGCAGCGTAGTACCGGGCGGCAATGAGCAGTTCTTC
cdr3_aa: CASSVVPGGNEQFF

j_call: TRBJ2-3
clone_size: NA
d_call: NA
v_call: TRBV6-5
cdr3_nt: TGTGCCAGCAGCATCGGTGATACGCAGTATTTT
cdr3_aa: CASSIGDTQYF

j_call: TRBJ2-6
clone_size: few
d_call: TRBD1
v_call: TRBV27
cdr3_nt: TGTGCCAGCAGTCCTGGGACAGGGTGGGGAATTTCCGGGGCCAACGTCCTGACTTTC
cdr3_aa: CASSPGTGWGISGANVLTF

j_call: TRBJ1-2
clone_size: NA
d_call: NA
v_call: TRBV28
cdr3_nt: TGTGCCAGCTTGACCAGGGAGGCTCACTATGGCTACACCTTC
cdr3_aa: CASLTREAHYGYTF

j_call: TRBJ1-1
clone_size: few
d_call: NA
v_call: TRBV5-1
cdr3_nt: TGCGCCAGCAGCTTAACGAACACTGAAGCTTTCTTT
cdr3_aa: CASSLTNTEAFF

j_call: TRBJ2-7
clone_size: NA
d_call: NA
v_call: TRBV5-6
cdr3_nt: TGTGCCAGCAGCTTGACAGGGAGCTCCTACGAGCAGTACTTC
cdr3_aa: CASSLTGSSYEQYF

j_call: TRBJ2-2
clone_size: NA
d_call: TRBD1
v_call: TRBV5-1
cdr3_nt: TGCGCCAGCAGCCCCGGGACAGACACCGGGGAGCTGTTTTTT
cdr3_aa: CASSPGTDTGELFF

j_call: TRBJ2-3
clone_size: NA
d_call: NA
v_call: TRBV5-1
cdr3_nt: TGCGCCAGCAGCCCGGGACAACAAGATACGCAGTATTTT
cdr3_aa: CASSPGQQDTQYF

j_call: TRBJ1-3
clone_size: few
d_call: NA
v_call: TRBV29-1
cdr3_nt: TGCAGCGTTTTAAATAACTCTGGAAACACCATATATTTT
cdr3_aa: CSVLNNSGNTIYF

j_call: TRBJ2-7
clone_size: few
d_call: NA
v_call: TRBV10-3
cdr3_nt: TGTGCCATCAGTGAGTCGACGGGCATCGAGCAGTACTTC
cdr3_aa: CAISESTGIEQYF

j_call: TRBJ2-5
clone_size: few
d_call: NA
v_call: TRBV29-1
cdr3_nt: TGCAGCGTTGGACGCCTCCAAGAGACCCAGTACTTC
cdr3_aa: CSVGRLQETQYF

j_call: TRBJ1-1
clone_size: NA
d_call: NA
v_call: TRBV29-1
cdr3_nt: TGCAGCGTGGTAGGGATAGAAACTGAAGCTTTCTTT
cdr3_aa: CSVVGIETEAFF

j_call: TRBJ2-7
clone_size: few
d_call: NA
v_call: TRBV5-1
cdr3_nt: TGCGCCAGCAGCTTGGATCAGGGCCAGGGTAGAGAGCAGTACTTC
cdr3_aa: CASSLDQGQGREQYF

j_call: TRBJ1-1
clone_size: few
d_call: NA
v_call: TRBV7-6
cdr3_nt: TGTGCCAGCAGCTTAGAGTTCTGGGGGAACACTGAAGCTTTCTTT
cdr3_aa: CASSLEFWGNTEAFF

j_call: TRBJ1-4
clone_size: NA
d_call: NA
v_call: TRBV29-1
cdr3_nt: TGCAGCGTTGGCCCCCCTGGGGAAAAACTGTTTTTT
cdr3_aa: CSVGPPGEKLFF

j_call: TRBJ1-2
clone_size: few
d_call: NA
v_call: TRBV5-4
cdr3_nt: TGTGCCAGCAGCTCCCCTACAGTGACCGCTGGATATGGCTACACCTTC
cdr3_aa: CASSSPTVTAGYGYTF

j_call: TRBJ2-7
clone_size: NA
d_call: TRBD1
v_call: TRBV6-5
cdr3_nt: TGTGCCAGCAGTTACTCGGCGGGACAGGCCTACGAGCAGTACTTC
cdr3_aa: CASSYSAGQAYEQYF

j_call: TRBJ1-5
clone_size: NA
d_call: NA
v_call: TRBV7-2
cdr3_nt: TGTGCCAGCAGCTTAGATAGTCAGCCCCAGCATTTT
cdr3_aa: CASSLDSQPQHF